The rows below give T cell receptor beta chains drawn from one sample of a study of blood T cell repertoires in COVID-19. The data were produced by immunoSEQ multiplex PCR, yet TCRdb's version contains in-frame clones alone and is incomplete. The table lists some 45,000 clones, under 90% of them singletons. Sequencing was performed on peripheral blood. The receptors were sampled from a man in his 60s with acute or convalescent COVID-19. The CDR3 runs from the conserved cysteine through the conserved F or W. A D gene is named only where the DNA matches it firmly.

CDR3 | D | V | length | J
CASSEAGTSYGYTF | . | TRBV6-1 | 14 | TRBJ1-2
CASSLTTGQTEAFF | TRBD1 | TRBV11-2 | 14 | TRBJ1-1
CAWSVQGGKQYF | . | TRBV30 | 12 | TRBJ2-7
CASSQEEGGEEDTQYF | . | TRBV3-1/TRBV3-2 | 16 | TRBJ2-3
CATSEANTEAFF | . | TRBV24-1 | 12 | TRBJ1-1
CASSTPSGQMNTEAFF | TRBD1 | TRBV9 | 16 | TRBJ1-1
CASSQALAGGEFF | TRBD2 | TRBV3-1/TRBV3-2 | 13 | TRBJ2-1
CASSSGGERKTQYF | TRBD2 | TRBV7-7 | 14 | TRBJ2-5
CATSTDRGAEAFF | TRBD1 | TRBV15 | 13 | TRBJ1-1
CASSFLAGGPTDTQYF | TRBD2 | TRBV7-8 | 16 | TRBJ2-3
CATSGQGSSTDTQYF | . | TRBV24-1 | 15 | TRBJ2-3